The T cell receptor (beta chain) under discussion was sequenced for a study of metastatic and nonmetastatic thyroid tumors. Study-wide background: Malignant and benign thyroid patients had repertoires compared in peripheral blood and tumor or nodule tissue.

Before thyroid surgery, none of the patients had received any treatment. TCRdb recomputed clones from the PCR reads via MiXCR. Of over 20,000 clones listed, roughly a quarter are singletons. This receptor was obtained from a male donor with papillary thyroid cancer or a benign thyroid nodule (not recorded which). Some clones in this sample may be carry-over from other donors' samples. The specimen sequenced was tumor tissue.

The CDR3 here is CASSQGRAAAEKLFF. The DNA of the CDR3 is TGTGCCAGCAGCCAAGGCCGGGCGGCAGCAGAAAAACTGTTTTTT. The chain uses TRBV3-1 and TRBJ1-4; unclear D gene. CDR3 size: 15 residues. V lost 1 base and J lost 8, with 14 bases in between. Germline values: CDR1 LGHDT, CDR2 YNNKEL (reference sequence).